The 14 T cell receptor beta chains below come from one sample, sequenced in a study of patients and donors after allogeneic stem cell transplantation. TCRdb re-analysed the RT-PCR reads in MiXCR, keeping a single row per CDR3 protein. The sample includes about 960,000 distinct CDR3 sequences, roughly 18% of them seen just once. Sequenced: blood, either unsorted or a sorted T cell fraction (not recorded which). The receptors here all came from a human donor who was either an allogeneic HSCT recipient or a stem cell or donor lymphocyte infusion donor (not recorded which). It is not recorded whose cells these are; they may come from a transplant donor.

This clonotype has only one observation. The V gene is TRBV4-3, the J gene TRBJ2-7; no clear D. CDR3 size: 13 residues. The ends were cut back, 1 base at V and 3 bases at J, with 7 bases in the middle. The germline V gene encodes CDR1 LGHNA and CDR2 YSLEER. The CDR3 DNA reads TGCGCCAGCAGCCAAGGTCGCGTCTACGAGCAGTACTTC. It codes for CASSQGRVYEQYF.

The CDR3: CASSARTSGSANTGELFF. The CDR3 DNA is TGTGCCAGCAGCGCCCGGACTAGCGGGAGCGCGAACACCGGGGAGCTGTTTTTT. The chain links TRBV9 to TRBJ2-2, with 13 bases aligning to TRBD2. The CDR3 is 18 amino acids. J lost 0 bases, V lost 3 bases, and 5 bases had no gene match. Germline V gene sequence: CDR1 SGDLS, CDR2 YYNGEE.

V usage is TRBV29-1 and J usage is TRBJ1-1; D might be TRBD1 (6 bases). The germline V gene encodes CDR1 SQVTM and CDR2 ANQGSEA. V was clipped by 6 bases and J by 1 base, with 12 bases between them. The CDR3 loop spans 13 amino acids. CDR3 in DNA: TGCAGCGTCTCAGGGGTGGCGAACACTGAAGCTTTCTTT. Translated, it gives CSVSGVANTEAFF.

This clonotype was counted between two and nine times. The chain combines TRBV20-1 with TRBJ1-1, with D possibly TRBD1 on 6 matching bases. The CDR3 totals 17 residues. Germline CDR1 DFQATT, CDR2 SNEGSKA (reference sequence). The V gene lost 3 bases and the J gene lost 3 bases, with 23 bases spanning the gap. CDR3 protein: CSARYREDAVRDTEAFF. The DNA for the CDR3 is TGCAGTGCTAGGTACAGGGAAGATGCGGTTCGGGACACTGAAGCTTTCTTT.

This clonotype was found a few times. The rearrangement joins TRBV6-2 or TRBV6-3 to TRBJ2-2; D not certain. Germline V lookup: CDR1 MNHEY, CDR2 SVGEGT. The CDR3 covers 14 residues. Deletions cut 5 bases from V and 4 bases from J, with 11 bases between. The CDR3 loop is CASSEVVPTGELFF. DNA of the CDR3: TGTGCCAGCAGTGAGGTCGTTCCCACCGGGGAGCTGTTTTTT.

The V call is TRBV4-2, the J call TRBJ1-1; 9 bases fit TRBD1. Germline V CDR1 and CDR2: LGHNA, YNFKEQ. The CDR3 has 16 amino acids. V lost 3 bases to trimming and J lost 5 bases; unmatched junction nucleotides: 10. CDR3 nucleotide sequence: TGTGCCAGCAGCCAGAGGGCAGCGACAGGGGGGACTGAAGCTTTCTTT. Its translation: CASSQRAATGGTEAFF.

This clonotype was picked up a small number of times. The J gene is TRBJ2-5, the V gene TRBV7-9; TRBD2 agrees at 7 bases. This CDR3 spans 16 amino acids. After removal of 0 bases from V and 4 bases from J, the junction contained 8 bases not matched to a gene. Germline loops: CDR1 SEHNR, CDR2 FQNEAQ (reference sequence). The CDR3 DNA reads TGTGCCAGCAGCTTAGCCAAAGGACTAGTGAGAGAGACCCAGTACTTC. Translation gives CASSLAKGLVRETQYF.

The genes are TRBV12-3 or TRBV12-4 and TRBJ1-4, with D possibly TRBD1 on 5 matching bases. Trimming shortened V by 6 bases and J by 3 bases, and 14 bases separated the two germline ends. This CDR3 is 15 amino acids long. DNA of the CDR3: TGTGCCAGCAGGGTCACGGGGGGGGCTAATGAAAAACTGTTTTTT. This sequence encodes CASRVTGGANEKLFF.

The chain couples TRBV3-1 to TRBJ1-1, with 9 bases lining up with TRBD1. Germline V CDR1 and CDR2: LGHDT, YNNKEL (reference sequence). V lost 5 bases to trimming and J lost 7 bases; unmatched junction nucleotides: 8. The CDR3 covers 14 residues. In DNA form, the CDR3 reads TGTGCCAGCAGCTTGGGACAGGGCGGTCTTGAAGCTTTCTTT. This sequence encodes CASSLGQGGLEAFF.

The V gene is TRBV10-3, the J gene TRBJ2-7; TRBD1 agrees at 8 bases. The CDR3 extends over 16 amino acids. CDR1 ENHRY and CDR2 SYGVKD come from the germline V gene. V gave up 2 bases and J gave up 1 base; unmatched junction bases: 7. The CDR3 is CAISEENRGESYEQYF. The CDR3 DNA reads TGTGCCATCAGTGAGGAAAACAGGGGGGAATCCTACGAGCAGTACTTC.

This chain uses TRBV27 with TRBJ1-1; 9 nucleotides match TRBD1. The CDR3 runs 14 residues. Germline CDR1 and CDR2: MNHEY and SMNVEV (reference sequence). The V segment lost 8 bases and the J segment 7 bases; nucleotides outside the gene matches: 11. Here the CDR3 DNA reads TGTGCCAGCCAGACCGGGACAGGGCTGCATGAAGCTTTCTTT. Protein sequence: CASQTGTGLHEAFF.

The chain carries TRBV15 and TRBJ2-7; 7 bases map to TRBD2. The V and J ends lost 1 base and 2 bases, in that order; junction bases with no gene match: 5. Germline values: CDR1 LNHNV, CDR2 YYDKDF (reference sequence). The CDR3 is made up of 15 amino acids. The chain's CDR3 is CATSRAAGEPYEQYF. For the CDR3, the DNA is TGTGCCACCAGCAGAGCGGCGGGGGAGCCCTACGAGCAGTACTTC.

This clonotype showed up just a few times. V is TRBV27 and J is TRBJ2-6; TRBD2 is a possible D gene (6 bases). Trimming pared 6 bases from V and 0 bases from J, leaving 12 bases between. CDR3 length: 16 amino acids. Per germline, CDR1 MNHEY and CDR2 SMNVEV (reference sequence). The chain's CDR3 is CASRIMGGSGANVLTF. Written as DNA, the CDR3 is TGTGCCAGCAGAATTATGGGGGGCTCTGGGGCCAACGTCCTGACTTTC. Filled out from reference TRBV27 and TRBJ2-6, the complete variable domain reads EAQVTQNPRYLITVTGKKLTVTCSQNMNHEYMSWYRQDPGLGLRQIYYSMNVEVTDKGDVPEGYKVSRKEKRNFPLILESPSPNQTSLYFCASRIMGGSGANVLTFGAGSRLTVL.

This clonotype has a handful of counts. V usage is TRBV13 and J usage is TRBJ2-5, with D uncertain. This CDR3 comprises 13 residues. The V end lost 5 bases, the J end lost 4 bases, and 11 bases lay between the germline ends. Looked up from germline, CDR1 is PRHDT and CDR2 is FYEKMQ (reference sequence). The CDR3 loop is CASSHPLLETQYF. The CDR3 bases are TGTGCCAGCAGCCACCCCCTACTAGAGACCCAGTACTTC.